The 14 T cell receptor beta chains below were found in one sample sequenced in a study of early T cells in non-severe SARS-CoV-2 infection (dated by TCRdb to about 2021). Libraries were made using 5' RACE. Reads for this sample came from a NextSeq 500. Clones were called with MiXCR by TCRdb after fastp trimmed the public reads at Q25, and only in-frame beta chains were retained. One record per CDR3 amino acid sequence lists the most common genes and DNA. The sample table lists some 57,000 distinct CDR3 sequences, roughly 8.2% of them with a count of one. About 4.2% of the sample is taken by the ten largest. Sequences were obtained from whole blood. Source of these receptors: an adult who was a healthcare worker with PCR-confirmed SARS-CoV-2 infection or an uninfected control (not recorded which).

This clonotype was found many times. The chain combines TRBV2 with TRBJ2-5, with TRBD1 matching over 8 bases. Germline trimming cut 2 bases from V and 3 bases from J; bases unmatched to any gene: 5. From germline, CDR1 is SNHLY and CDR2 FYNNEI. CDR3 length equals 15 residues. The CDR3 DNA follows: TGTGCCAGCAGTGAAACCGACAGGGGCAAAGAGACCCAGTACTTC. Residues: CASSETDRGKETQYF.

This clonotype was detected only a few times. The chain recombines TRBV7-8 with TRBJ1-3; possibly TRBD1 for D (5 bases). This CDR3 comprises 14 residues. Trimming took 7 bases from V and 4 from J, leaving 14 bases between them. Germline assignment: CDR1 SGHVS and CDR2 FQNEAQ. The CDR3 DNA reads TGTGCCAGCACCGACAGCAAACAAGGAAACACCATATATTTT. It yields the protein CASTDSKQGNTIYF. The full variable domain, rest sourced from reference TRBV7-8 and TRBJ1-3, is GAGVSQSPRYKVAKRGQDVALRCDPISGHVSLFWYQQALGQGPEFLTYFQNEAQLDKSGLPSDRFFAERPEGSVSTLKIQRTQQEDSAVYLCASTDSKQGNTIYFGEGSWLTVV.

This clonotype rates as medium-sized (0.01 to 0.1%). The chain joins TRBV12-5 to TRBJ2-1; TRBD2 aligns across 9 bases. Per germline, CDR1 LGHNT and CDR2 FRNRAP. V was pared by 1 base and J by 7 bases, with 5 bases of the junction left unmatched. This CDR3 has 15 amino acids. The CDR3 region is CASGLGLAVGNEQFF. In DNA, the CDR3 is TGTGCTAGTGGTTTGGGACTAGCGGTAGGTAATGAGCAGTTCTTC.

The table lists this clonotype with many counts. The chain carries TRBV7-2 and TRBJ2-1; no clear D. The CDR3 runs 16 residues. Germline loops: CDR1 SGHTA, CDR2 FQGNSA. V lost 3 bases to trimming and J lost 0 bases, with 12 bases between them. For the CDR3, the DNA is TGTGCCAGCAGCTTGGTGGCGACGAGCTCCTACAATGAGCAGTTCTTC. Encoded protein: CASSLVATSSYNEQFF.

This rearrangement joins TRBV10-3 to TRBJ2-7, with D hard to call. The germline V gene encodes CDR1 ENHRY and CDR2 SYGVKD. Trimming cost V 6 bases and J 9 bases, with 18 bases left between them. The CDR3 covers 13 residues. In DNA, the CDR3 is TGTGCCATCAGCCCTCAATTAGACCGCGGGCAGTACTTC. As protein: CAISPQLDRGQYF.

The chain employs TRBV29-1 and TRBJ2-7, with TRBD1 matching 8 bases. Germline CDR1 SQVTM, CDR2 ANQGSEA. The CDR3 contains 13 residues. Germline trimming cut 3 bases from V and 1 base from J; bases unmatched to any gene: 2. The CDR3 DNA reads TGCAGCGTTGAGGGACAGGAGTCCTACGAGCAGTACTTC. Translating it yields CSVEGQESYEQYF.

The V gene is TRBV28, the J gene TRBJ1-6; D perhaps matches TRBD1 (5 bases). This CDR3 has 15 amino acids. Germline CDR1 MDHEN, CDR2 SYDVKM. Between the trimmed V and J ends, which lost 5 bases and 10 bases, there was a span of 18 bases. The CDR3 is CASSLQDRAGSPLHF. The CDR3 bases are TGTGCCAGCAGTCTACAGGACCGTGCGGGCTCACCCCTCCACTTT.

By sample share, this clonotype is medium-sized. The V call is TRBV5-8, the J call TRBJ2-2; 7 bases are a match to TRBD1. The CDR3 is 15 residues long. Per germline, CDR1 SGHTS and CDR2 YDEGEE. With 4 bases clipped from V and 1 base from J, the junction kept 4 bases outside the gene matches. The CDR3 DNA follows: TGTGCCAGCAGCGCCGGGACAGAGAACACCGGGGAGCTGTTTTTT. Translation: CASSAGTENTGELFF.

The rearrangement links TRBV5-1 to TRBJ1-5, with unresolved D. The CDR3 runs to 15 residues. CDR1 SGHRS and CDR2 YFSETQ come from the germline V gene. V lost 0 bases and J lost 1, with 8 bases in between. CDR3 sequence: CASSLAGDSNQPQHF. The CDR3 DNA reads TGCGCCAGCAGCTTGGCGGGCGACAGCAATCAGCCCCAGCATTTT.

This clonotype occurred many times. The rearrangement joins TRBV4-1 to TRBJ2-7; 8 bases map to TRBD1. This CDR3 contains 14 residues. The J segment lost 4 bases and the V segment lost 3 bases, leaving 5 bases of the junction unmatched. CDR1 and CDR2 from the germline V gene are MGHRA and YSYEKL. CDR3 in amino acids: CASSQVTGVYEQYF. For the CDR3, the DNA is TGCGCCAGCAGCCAGGTGACAGGGGTTTACGAGCAGTACTTC.

This clonotype occurred a few times. The chain carries TRBV2 and TRBJ1-5; 7 bases line up with TRBD1. The V gene end was trimmed by 6 bases and the J gene end by 1 base; junction bases not matched to a gene: 3. CDR3 size: 14 residues. Germline V gene lookup returns CDR1 SNHLY and CDR2 FYNNEI. The DNA of the CDR3 is TGTGCCAGCAGGGCGGACAGGAGCAATCAGCCCCAGCATTTT. Translation: CASRADRSNQPQHF.

This clonotype was counted ten times or more. The chain combines TRBV10-3 with TRBJ2-6; a weak D match, TRBD1 (5 bases). V lost 4 bases and J 1 base, leaving 8 bases between the germline ends. CDR3 length equals 15 residues. Germline loops: CDR1 ENHRY, CDR2 SYGVKD. The CDR3 protein is CAISGQLSGANVLTF. CDR3 in DNA: TGTGCCATCAGTGGACAGCTGTCTGGGGCCAACGTCCTGACTTTC.

This clonotype was seen a few times. The rearrangement uses TRBV28 and TRBJ1-1; 11 positions match TRBD1. Unmatched junction bases numbered 8, after V lost 5 bases and J lost 3 bases. The CDR3 is 16 residues long. Germline CDR1 MDHEN, CDR2 SYDVKM. CDR3 coding DNA: TGTGCCAGCAGTCCGGCCGGGACAGGGGGTTACACTGAAGCTTTCTTT. It encodes CASSPAGTGGYTEAFF.

Only a few counts were recorded for this clonotype. V usage is TRBV2 and J usage is TRBJ2-7; 8 nucleotides match TRBD1. V dropped 4 bases and J dropped 1; count of bases not matched to a gene: 3. The CDR3 sequence is 14 residues long. Germline-derived CDR1 and CDR2 are SNHLY and FYNNEI. The CDR3 reads CASSADRVSYEQYF. In nucleotides, the CDR3 is TGTGCCAGCAGTGCGGACAGGGTTTCCTACGAGCAGTACTTC.